The clone carrying this TCR beta chain was counted a few times. Its antigen is unknown. The data derive from a study of breast tumors, draining lymph nodes, adjacent tissues. Breast cancer patients provided tissue from their axillary draining lymph nodes. CDR3 size: 12 residues. The germline gives CDR1 MDHEN, CDR2 SYDVKM. V was cut by 3 bases and J by 4 bases, with 6 bases left in between. Each CDR3 protein is one row after TCRdb ran MiXCR on the multiplex PCR reads. The sample has more than 250,000 distinct CDR3 sequences; over 25% are singletons. The study's findings and limits: Compared with basal-like, luminal-like tumors shared significantly more repertoire with nontumor tissue. Data fit most tumor T cells coming from lymph node, expanding in tumor. Tumor T cell lymph node origin was a supported hypothesis, not proven. Compared with lymph nodes, tumors were less diverse; compared with nontumor tissue, more.

The genes are TRBV28 and TRBJ2-5, with D unclear. The receptor comes from a female donor with breast cancer. Some clones in this sample may be carry-over from other donors' samples. Sequencing used axillary lymph node tissue. Here the CDR3 reads CASSFGVETQYF. As DNA, the CDR3 is TGTGCCAGCAGTTTTGGGGTAGAGACCCAGTACTTC. Full variable domain (rest looked up from reference TRBV28 and TRBJ2-5): DVKVTQSSRYLVKRTGEKVFLECVQDMDHENMFWYRQDPGLGLRLIYFSYDVKMKEKGDIPEGYSVSREKKERFSLILESASTNQTSMYLCASSFGVETQYFGPGTRLLVL.